This T cell receptor (beta chain) was documented in a study of T cells in Graves' hyperthyroidism and ophthalmopathy. Study-level points and caveats: In the blood, most expanded thyroid clonotypes above 0.001 appeared as well.

Regions amplified from RNA transcripts were the TCR beta CDR3 regions. The TCR CDR3 was amplified in a first-round RT-PCR using the HTBI primer set. Each CDR3 protein gets one entry after TCRdb re-called the multiplex PCR reads with MiXCR. There are about 400,000 distinct CDR3 sequences in the sample; approximately 15% occur only once, and 13% to 15% lies in the top ten. Participants, patients aged 18 to 65, had newly diagnosed hyperthyroidism with a duration under 2 months. Patients having uncontrolled infection, another autoimmune disease, pregnancy or lactation were not included. Cells are PBMCs isolated from roughly 9.3 ml of fresh blood. This clonotype was detected many times. What it binds is not known. V was clipped by 5 bases and J by 2 bases, with 11 bases between them. The CDR3 has 14 residues. Per the germline V gene, CDR1 is SGHAT and CDR2 is FQNNGV.

Sequencing input: blood. This TCR derives from a woman between 18 and 29 years old with Graves' hyperthyroidism. The V gene is TRBV11-2, the J gene TRBJ2-3; no reliable D call. The CDR3 here is CASSPRPLTDTQYF. DNA for the CDR3: TGTGCCAGCAGCCCCCGTCCACTCACAGATACGCAGTATTTT.